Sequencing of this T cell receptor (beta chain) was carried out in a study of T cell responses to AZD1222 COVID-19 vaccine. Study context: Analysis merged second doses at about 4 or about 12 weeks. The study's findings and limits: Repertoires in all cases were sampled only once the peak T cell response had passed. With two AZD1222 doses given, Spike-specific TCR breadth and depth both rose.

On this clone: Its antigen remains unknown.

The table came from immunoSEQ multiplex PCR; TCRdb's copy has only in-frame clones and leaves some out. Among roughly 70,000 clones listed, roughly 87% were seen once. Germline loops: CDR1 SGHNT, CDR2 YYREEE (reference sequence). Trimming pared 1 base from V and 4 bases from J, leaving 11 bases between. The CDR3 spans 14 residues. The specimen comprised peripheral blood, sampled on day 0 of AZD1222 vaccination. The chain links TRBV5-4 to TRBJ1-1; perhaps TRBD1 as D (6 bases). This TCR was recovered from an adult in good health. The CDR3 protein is CASSLWSGATEAFF. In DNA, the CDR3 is TGTGCCAGCAGCTTGTGGTCAGGGGCCACTGAAGCTTTCTTT.